The T cell receptor beta chain described here comes from a study of PD-1 blockade in classical Hodgkin lymphoma. Sequenced by immunoSEQ multiplex PCR; TCRdb stores in-frame clones only, minus some. The sample contains 20,000 to 25,000 clones, around 65% of which appear only once. With 9 bases clipped from V and 5 bases from J, the junction kept 15 bases outside the gene matches. The germline CDR1 and CDR2 sequences are SGHRS and YFSETQ. This CDR3 is 15 amino acids long. There was relapse after autologous stem cell transplantation in every patient, and there was variation in brentuximab vedotin exposure.

The gene calls are TRBV5-1 and TRBJ2-5; 8 bases fit TRBD2. The clonotype was recovered from a human donor with classical Hodgkin lymphoma. Sequencing was performed on peripheral blood mononuclear cells (PBMCs), taken at baseline. The CDR3 DNA reads TGCGCCACCTCCTTCATTAGCGGGGTCGGGGAGACCCAGTACTTC. It encodes CATSFISGVGETQYF.